This T cell receptor (beta chain) came from a study of shared clonotypes between healthy human individuals. Here immunoSEQ multiplex PCR was the method, and the copy in TCRdb shows in-frame clones only, minus some. The table shows some 2,500,000 clones, with over 85% occurring only once. The V gene lost 8 bases and the J gene lost 2 bases, with 13 bases spanning the gap. The germline CDR1 and CDR2 sequences are MNHEY and SMNVEV (reference sequence). The CDR3 spans 13 residues. The sequence was obtained from a man between 18 and 35 years old in good health. Some clones in this sample may be carry-over from other donors' samples. Sequencing was carried out using naive CD4+ T cells from PBMCs. Indicated subset: CD45RA+ positively selected. The chain employs TRBV27 and TRBJ2-7, with D maybe TRBD2 (5 bases). CDR3 bases: TGTGCCAGCGGGCCTAACGGGGCCTACGAGCAGTACTTC. Translation: CASGPNGAYEQYF.